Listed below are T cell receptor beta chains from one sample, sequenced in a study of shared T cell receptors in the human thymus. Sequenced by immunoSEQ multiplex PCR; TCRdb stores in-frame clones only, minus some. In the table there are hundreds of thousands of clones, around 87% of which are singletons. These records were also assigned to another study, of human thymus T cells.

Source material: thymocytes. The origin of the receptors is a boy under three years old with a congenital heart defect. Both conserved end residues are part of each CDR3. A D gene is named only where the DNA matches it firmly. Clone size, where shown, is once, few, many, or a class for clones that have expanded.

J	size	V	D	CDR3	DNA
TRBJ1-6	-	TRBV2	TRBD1	CARGGQGSSPLHF	TGTGCCAGGGGGGGACAGGGGAGTTCACCCCTCCACTTT
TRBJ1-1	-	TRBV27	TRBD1	CASKPTGAPEAFF	TGTGCCAGCAAACCTACAGGGGCTCCTGAAGCTTTCTTT
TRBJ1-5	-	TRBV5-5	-	CASSLSGEGKDQPQHF	TGTGCCAGCAGCTTGTCGGGGGAGGGAAAGGATCAGCCCCAGCATTTT
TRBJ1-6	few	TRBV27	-	CASSATDSTDYNSPLHF	TGTGCCAGCAGCGCTACCGACAGTACCGACTATAATTCACCCCTCCACTTT
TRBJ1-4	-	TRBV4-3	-	CASSHINEKLFF	TGCGCCAGCAGCCACATTAATGAAAAACTGTTTTTT
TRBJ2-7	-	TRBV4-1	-	CASSQRCSVRSYEQYF	TGCGCCAGCAGCCAACGTTGTAGCGTGAGGTCCTACGAGCAGTACTTC
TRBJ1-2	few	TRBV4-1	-	CASSQDFPDRNYGYTF	TGCGCCAGCAGCCAAGATTTCCCCGACAGGAACTATGGCTACACCTTC
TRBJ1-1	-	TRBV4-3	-	CASSQGVRGRVYAFF	TGCGCCAGCAGCCAAGGCGTACGGGGGAGGGTGTACGCTTTCTTT
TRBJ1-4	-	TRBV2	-	CASTPVRGREVRTANEKLFF	TGTGCCAGCACGCCGGTGAGGGGCAGGGAGGTCCGCACGGCTAATGAAAAACTGTTTTTT
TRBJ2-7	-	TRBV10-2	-	CASSESVVGQGTYF	-
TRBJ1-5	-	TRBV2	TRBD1	CASSGRDPRDRYQPQHF	TGTGCCAGCAGCGGACGCGACCCCCGGGACAGATATCAGCCCCAGCATTTT
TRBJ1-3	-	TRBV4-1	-	CASSQDSRAGNTIYF	TGCGCCAGCAGCCAAGATTCCAGGGCTGGAAACACCATATATTTT
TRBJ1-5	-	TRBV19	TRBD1	CASSPLTGMDQPQHF	TGTGCCAGTAGTCCCCTGACAGGGATGGATCAGCCCCAGCATTTT
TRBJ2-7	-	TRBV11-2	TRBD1	CASSLRDRGNEQYF	TGTGCCAGCAGCTTAAGGGACAGGGGCAACGAGCAGTACTTC
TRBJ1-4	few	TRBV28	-	CASSFPGIEKLFF	TGTGCCAGCAGTTTTCCCGGGATTGAAAAACTGTTTTTT
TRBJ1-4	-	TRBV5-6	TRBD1	CASSLTGTANEKLFF	TGTGCCAGCAGCTTGACCGGGACAGCAAATGAAAAACTGTTTTTT
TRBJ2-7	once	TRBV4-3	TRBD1	CASSQGRDRGSYEQYF	TGCGCCAGCAGCCAGGGCCGGGACAGGGGATCGTACGAGCAGTACTTC
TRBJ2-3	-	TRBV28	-	CASSFPPGKPTDTQYF	TGTGCCAGCAGTTTTCCCCCAGGTAAACCCACAGATACGCAGTATTTT
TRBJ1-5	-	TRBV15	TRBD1	CATSTSPGGTDSNQPQHF	TGTGCCACCAGCACTTCACCGGGGGGGACAGATAGCAATCAGCCCCAGCATTTT
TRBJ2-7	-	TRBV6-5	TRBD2	CASREREFPYEQYF	TGTGCCAGCAGAGAGCGGGAGTTCCCCTACGAGCAGTACTTC
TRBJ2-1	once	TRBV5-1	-	CASSPIKPLDSSNEQFF	TGCGCCAGCAGCCCAATAAAGCCTTTGGACAGCTCCAATGAGCAGTTCTTC
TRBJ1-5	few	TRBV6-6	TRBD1	CASSCSDRGRQPQHF	TGTGCCAGCAGTTGCTCGGACAGGGGACGTCAGCCCCAGCATTTT
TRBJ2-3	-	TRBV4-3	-	CASSQVRPGPRDTQYF	TGCGCCAGCAGCCAAGTCCGGCCAGGGCCAAGGGATACGCAGTATTTT
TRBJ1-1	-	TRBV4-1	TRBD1	CASSHPGPDRANTEAFF	TGCGCCAGCAGCCATCCCGGGCCCGACAGGGCAAACACTGAAGCTTTCTTT
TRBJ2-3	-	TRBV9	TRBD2	CASSVYRAGRTDTQYF	TGTGCCAGCAGCGTATATAGAGCGGGACGCACAGATACGCAGTATTTT
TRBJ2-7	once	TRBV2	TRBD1	CASSEISRDRSYEQYF	TGTGCCAGCAGTGAAATATCCCGGGACAGATCCTACGAGCAGTACTTC
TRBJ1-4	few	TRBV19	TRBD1	CASSMAQGQGKEKLFF	TGTGCCAGTAGTATGGCCCAGGGACAGGGAAAGGAAAAACTGTTTTTT
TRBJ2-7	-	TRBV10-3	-	CANTKEAGPTSYEQYF	TGTGCCAACACGAAGGAAGCGGGCCCTACCTCCTACGAGCAGTACTTC
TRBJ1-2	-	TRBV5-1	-	CASSSTGSYGYTF	TGCGCCAGCAGCTCTACAGGGTCCTATGGCTACACCTTC
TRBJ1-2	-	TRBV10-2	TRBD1	CASYREGARNYGYTF	TGCGCCAGCTACCGGGAGGGGGCGAGAAACTATGGCTACACCTTC
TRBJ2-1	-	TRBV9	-	CASSARSYDNEQFF	TGTGCCAGCAGCGCTCGCAGTTACGACAATGAGCAGTTCTTC
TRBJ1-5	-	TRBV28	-	CASSLFINQPQHF	TGTGCCAGCAGTTTATTCATTAATCAGCCCCAGCATTTT
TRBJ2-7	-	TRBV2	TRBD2	CASSARTSGGPHYEQYF	TGTGCCAGCAGCGCCCGGACTAGCGGGGGGCCTCACTACGAGCAGTACTTC
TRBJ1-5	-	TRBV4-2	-	CASSQDLGGGSNQPQHF	TGTGCCAGCAGCCAAGATCTAGGGGGGGGGAGCAATCAGCCCCAGCATTTT
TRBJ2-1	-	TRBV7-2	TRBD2	CASSGTSGRFSYNEQFF	TGTGCCAGCAGCGGAACTAGCGGGAGGTTCTCCTACAATGAGCAGTTCTTC
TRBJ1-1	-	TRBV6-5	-	CASSYSTHRNTEAFF	TGTGCCAGCAGTTACTCGACACACAGAAACACTGAAGCTTTCTTT
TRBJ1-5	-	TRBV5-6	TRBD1	CASSTGGQGVHQPQHF	TGTGCCAGCAGCACGGGGGGGCAGGGGGTACATCAGCCCCAGCATTTT
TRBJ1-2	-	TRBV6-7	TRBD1	CASSATTGDGVNGYTF	TGTGCCAGCAGCGCCACTACAGGGGATGGTGTTAATGGCTACACCTTC
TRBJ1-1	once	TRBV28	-	CASSPGSITGNTEAFF	TGTGCCAGCAGTCCAGGGTCCATTACAGGGAACACTGAAGCTTTCTTT
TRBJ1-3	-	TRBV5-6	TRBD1	CASSSQGAIRTIYF	TGTGCCAGCAGCTCCCAGGGGGCGATCAGGACCATATATTTT
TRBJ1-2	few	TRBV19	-	CASSNSGGYTF	TGTGCCAGTAGTAACTCAGGCGGCTACACCTTC
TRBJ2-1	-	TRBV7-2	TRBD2	CASSQSGLAGGYNEQFF	TGTGCCAGCAGCCAGAGCGGACTAGCGGGAGGGTACAATGAGCAGTTCTTC
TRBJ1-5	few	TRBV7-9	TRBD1	CASSLTGGDQPQHF	TGTGCCAGCAGCTTGACAGGGGGCGATCAGCCCCAGCATTTT
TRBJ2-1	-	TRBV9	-	CASSVEQGRYGDNEQFF	TGTGCCAGCAGCGTAGAACAGGGGAGGTATGGGGACAATGAGCAGTTCTTC
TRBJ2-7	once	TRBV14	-	CASSQVRGRPYEQYF	TGTGCCAGCAGCCAAGTACGGGGTAGGCCCTACGAGCAGTACTTC
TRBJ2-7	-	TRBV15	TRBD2	CATSRGLAAPLYEQYF	TGTGCCACCAGCCGGGGACTAGCGGCCCCGCTCTACGAGCAGTACTTC
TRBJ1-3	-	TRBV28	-	CASSPLAVTNAGNTIYF	TGTGCCAGCAGTCCACTTGCCGTCACTAATGCTGGAAACACCATATATTTT
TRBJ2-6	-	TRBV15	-	CATSSAPTRAGLGANVLTF	TGTGCCACCAGCAGTGCCCCCACGAGGGCCGGTCTCGGGGCCAACGTCCTGACTTTC
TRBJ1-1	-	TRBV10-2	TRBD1	CASRKTGFGEAFF	TGCGCCAGCAGGAAGACAGGGTTCGGTGAAGCTTTCTTT
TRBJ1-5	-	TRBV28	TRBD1	CASRGQISNQPQHF	TGTGCCAGCAGGGGACAGATTAGCAATCAGCCCCAGCATTTT
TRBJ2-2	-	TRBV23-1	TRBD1	CASSQSFKGQGADTGELFF	TGCGCCAGCAGTCAATCGTTTAAGGGACAGGGGGCAGACACCGGGGAGCTGTTTTTT
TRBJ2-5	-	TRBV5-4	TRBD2	CASSSHWGGGTQYF	TGTGCCAGCAGCTCCCACTGGGGCGGGGGGACCCAGTACTTC
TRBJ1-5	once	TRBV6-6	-	CASTHFWVGSNQPQHF	TGTGCCAGCACCCACTTTTGGGTCGGGAGCAATCAGCCCCAGCATTTT
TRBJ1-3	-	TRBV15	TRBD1	CATSRLRGRPGNTIYF	TGTGCCACCAGCAGACTCAGGGGGAGGCCTGGAAACACCATATATTTT
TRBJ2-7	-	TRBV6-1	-	CASSEAEGSGFCEQYF	TGTGCCAGCAGTGAAGCGGAGGGCAGCGGCTTTTGCGAGCAGTACTTC